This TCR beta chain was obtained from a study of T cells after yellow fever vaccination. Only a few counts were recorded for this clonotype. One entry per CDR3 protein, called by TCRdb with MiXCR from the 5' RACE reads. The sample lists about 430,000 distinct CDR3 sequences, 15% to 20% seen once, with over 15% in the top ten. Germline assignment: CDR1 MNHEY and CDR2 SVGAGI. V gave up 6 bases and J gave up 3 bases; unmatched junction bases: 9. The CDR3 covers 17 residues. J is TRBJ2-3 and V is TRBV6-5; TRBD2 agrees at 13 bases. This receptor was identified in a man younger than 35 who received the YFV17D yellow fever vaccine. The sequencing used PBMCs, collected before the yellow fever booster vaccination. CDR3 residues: CASSQLAGGPKTDTQYF. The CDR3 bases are TGTGCCAGCAGCCAACTAGCGGGGGGGCCCAAGACAGATACGCAGTATTTT.